One and the same sample provided the 26 T cell receptor beta chains below, sequenced in a study of cytomegalovirus exposure and HLA in healthy donors. The study ran its PCR with 60 Vbeta and 13 Jbeta primers. Generated by immunoSEQ multiplex PCR, the TCRdb table keeps only in-frame clones and is missing some. The sample carries some 190,000 clones, more than 75% recorded once. What was sequenced was PBMCs. Every receptor here comes from a woman aged 25 to 45 in good health and CMV-seropositive.

This chain connects TRBV5-4 to TRBJ2-5; a possible D gene is TRBD1 (6 bases). The CDR3 contains 16 residues. Germline V lookup: CDR1 SGHNT, CDR2 YYREEE (reference sequence). Trimming removed 7 bases at V and 4 bases at J, with 23 bases between. CDR3 sequence: CASSLQGTMGLETQYF. The CDR3 DNA is TGTGCCAGCTCCCTACAAGGGACAATGGGATTAGAGACCCAGTACTTC.

This clone was seen only once. V is TRBV4-2 and J is TRBJ2-3; 8 bases map to TRBD2. The germline V gene has CDR1 LGHNA and CDR2 YNFKEQ. Trimming cost V 1 base and J 6 bases; bases outside gene matches: 9. This CDR3 comprises 16 residues. The DNA of the CDR3 is TGTGCCAGCAGCCAAGGAAGACGGGGGGGCGGGGATACGCAGTATTTT. Its protein is CASSQGRRGGGDTQYF.

The V call is TRBV11-3, the J call TRBJ2-2, with a tentative D call TRBD2 (6 bases). V was pared by 3 bases and J by 1 base, with 12 bases between. The CDR3 is 16 amino acids. From germline, CDR1 is SGHNT and CDR2 YENEEA. The CDR3 loop reads CASSLTFGGNTGELFF. The DNA of the CDR3 is TGTGCCAGCAGCTTGACCTTCGGGGGGAACACCGGGGAGCTGTTTTTT.

Only one count was recorded for this clone. The chain has TRBV5-1 and TRBJ2-7; 10 positions agree with TRBD1. The CDR3 is 15 residues long. The germline CDR1 and CDR2 sequences are SGHRS and YFSETQ. With 4 bases clipped from V and 6 bases from J, the junction kept 10 bases outside the gene matches. CDR3 bases: TGCGCCAGCAGCCTTCCGACAGGGGGCCTTGGCGAGCAGTACTTC. It codes for CASSLPTGGLGEQYF. Variable domain in full (rest from reference TRBV5-1 and TRBJ2-7): KAGVTQTPRYLIKTRGQQVTLSCSPISGHRSVSWYQQTPGQGLQFLFEYFSETQRNKGNFPGRFSGRQFSNSRSEMNVSTLELGDSALYLCASSLPTGGLGEQYFGPGTRLTVT.

The chain is built from TRBV4-2 and TRBJ1-4; D is perhaps TRBD1 (6 bases). Between the trimmed V and J ends, which lost 2 bases and 5 bases, there was a span of 9 bases. The CDR3 loop spans 14 amino acids. Germline assignment: CDR1 LGHNA and CDR2 YNFKEQ. The CDR3 is CASSQLQGNEKLFF. The CDR3 nucleotides are TGTGCCAGCAGCCAACTCCAGGGGAATGAAAAACTGTTTTTT.

This CDR3 is CASSGKGQGREQYF. The CDR3 DNA is TGTGCCAGCAGCGGAAAGGGGCAGGGGCGCGAGCAGTACTTC. The chain links TRBV11-1 to TRBJ2-7, with D possibly being TRBD1 (6 bases). V shed 5 bases and J shed 6 bases, with 17 bases lying between them. Germline values: CDR1 SGHAT, CDR2 FQDESV (reference sequence). The CDR3 length is 14 residues.

The chain recombines TRBV30 with TRBJ1-2; D call uncertain. The CDR3 contains 11 residues. The V gene's germline CDR1 is GTSNPN and CDR2 SVGIG (reference sequence). Deletions cut 5 bases from V and 1 base from J, with 5 bases between. For the CDR3, the DNA is TGTGCCTGGCAGCGTAACTATGGCTACACCTTC. Translating gives CAWQRNYGYTF.

This sequence joins TRBV4-1 and TRBJ2-3, with 9 bases lining up with TRBD2. J was trimmed by 2 bases and V by 1 base; bases with no gene match: 7. The CDR3 runs to 17 residues. Germline V gene sequence: CDR1 MGHRA, CDR2 YSYEKL. CDR3 loop: CASSQVPAGGSTDTQYF. The CDR3 DNA is TGCGCCAGCAGCCAAGTTCCAGCGGGGGGTTCCACAGATACGCAGTATTTT.

The V and J genes are TRBV11-2 and TRBJ2-5; TRBD1 matches at 7 bases. The CDR3 totals 18 residues. Germline V gene sequence: CDR1 SGHAT, CDR2 FQNNGV. J lost 4 bases, V lost 1 base, and 15 bases had no gene match. Written as DNA, the CDR3 is TGTGCCAGCAGCTTAGGCCCCCCACGGGACAGAGGGAGAGAGACCCAGTACTTC. Its translation: CASSLGPPRDRGRETQYF.

V and J are TRBV5-4 and TRBJ2-5; tentative D call: TRBD2 (5 bases). This CDR3 region has 15 residues. Trimming took off 3 bases at V and 0 bases at J, with 12 bases between the two ends. Germline V gene sequence: CDR1 SGHNT, CDR2 YYREEE (reference sequence). The CDR3 nucleotides read TGTGCCAGCAGCTCTATCGGGGAGTACCAAGAGACCCAGTACTTC. Translation: CASSSIGEYQETQYF.

This chain joins TRBV7-9 and TRBJ2-2; a weak D match, TRBD2 (7 bases). This CDR3 comprises 15 residues. The germline CDR1 and CDR2 sequences are SEHNR and FQNEAQ (reference sequence). The V gene lost 8 bases and the J gene lost 1 base, with 14 bases spanning the gap. CDR3 protein: CASSGGGQNTGELFF. The CDR3 region has the DNA TGTGCCAGCTCGGGCGGGGGCCAGAACACCGGGGAGCTGTTTTTT.

The rearrangement links TRBV11-2 to TRBJ2-3, with 12 bases identical to TRBD2. J lost 4 bases, V lost 4 bases, and 9 bases had no gene match. CDR3 size: 17 residues. Germline CDR1 reads SGHAT; CDR2 reads FQNNGV. CDR3 nucleotides: TGTGCCAGCAGCTCTTCGTATCTAGCGGGGGGGGCAGATACGCAGTATTTT. Residues: CASSSSYLAGGADTQYF.

In DNA form, the CDR3 reads TGTGCCAGTAGTGCCCCCCCGGGGACAGGGGTCCCGCCCCAGCATTTT. Residues: CASSAPPGTGVPPQHF. J is TRBJ1-5 and V is TRBV19; the match to TRBD1 covers 10 bases. CDR1 and CDR2 from the germline V gene are LNHDA and SQIVND (reference sequence). This CDR3 region has 16 residues. The junction had 13 bases not matched to a gene; V was cut back by 5 bases and J by 9 bases.

The chain couples TRBV2 to TRBJ1-3, with a possible D match to TRBD1 (6 bases). Germline V lookup: CDR1 SNHLY, CDR2 FYNNEI. V lost 5 bases to trimming and J lost 0 bases, with 11 bases between them. The CDR3 runs to 15 residues. The CDR3 here is CASSRTGTSGNTIYF. The CDR3, as DNA: TGTGCCAGCAGTCGTACAGGGACCTCTGGAAACACCATATATTTT.

The chain links TRBV18 to TRBJ2-7; 11 bases agree with TRBD1. Germline CDR1 is KGHSH and CDR2 is LQKENI. This CDR3 is built from 15 residues. The V and J ends lost 3 bases and 0 bases, in that order; junction bases with no gene match: 1. CDR3 region: CASSPGQGASYEQYF. Written as DNA, the CDR3 is TGTGCCAGCTCACCCGGACAGGGGGCCTCCTACGAGCAGTACTTC.

The chain uses TRBV6-1 and TRBJ2-3; 15 bases fit TRBD2. Germline V gene sequence: CDR1 MNHNS, CDR2 SASEGT. With 5 bases clipped from V and 6 bases from J, the junction kept 3 bases outside the gene matches. The CDR3 is 15 residues long. This chain's CDR3 is CASSSGTSGGDTQYF. CDR3 coding DNA: TGTGCCAGCAGTTCAGGGACTAGCGGGGGGGATACGCAGTATTTT.

The chain couples TRBV6-5 to TRBJ2-3, with TRBD1 as a possible D gene (6 bases). Germline CDR1 and CDR2: MNHEY and SVGAGI. The CDR3 has 14 residues. Trimming took 2 bases from V and 4 from J, leaving 10 bases between them. The CDR3 is CASSYRQVADTQYF. In DNA form, the CDR3 reads TGTGCCAGCAGTTACCGACAGGTTGCAGATACGCAGTATTTT.

The J gene is TRBJ1-2, the V gene TRBV11-3; 8 nucleotides match TRBD1. The CDR3 totals 14 residues. Germline V gene data show CDR1 as SGHNT and CDR2 as YENEEA. With V trimmed by 5 bases and J by 6 bases, 8 bases remained unmatched. The CDR3, as DNA: TGTGCCAGCAGCCCCACCCAGGGGGCTGATGGCTACACCTTC. Protein product: CASSPTQGADGYTF.

CDR3 sequence: CATLAGGYEQYF. In DNA form, the CDR3 reads TGTGCCACGCTAGCGGGGGGGTACGAGCAGTACTTC. The V gene is TRBV10-3, the J gene TRBJ2-7, with TRBD2 matching over 12 bases. Germline trimming cut 10 bases from V and 4 bases from J; bases unmatched to any gene: 2. The germline gives CDR1 ENHRY, CDR2 SYGVKD. This CDR3 contains 12 residues.

This chain connects TRBV6-6 to TRBJ1-5, with 9 bases lining up with TRBD1. J gave up 5 bases and V 7 bases, and 9 bases lay outside the gene matches. The CDR3 loop spans 15 amino acids. CDR1 MNHNY and CDR2 SVGAGI come from the germline V gene (reference sequence). CDR3 in amino acids: CASTLRRTGDQPQHF. In nucleotides, the CDR3 is TGTGCCAGCACCCTCCGTCGGACAGGGGATCAGCCCCAGCATTTT.

The chain is built from TRBV19 and TRBJ2-7, with D possibly matching TRBD1 (6 bases). The CDR3 spans 14 residues. CDR1 and CDR2 from the germline V gene are LNHDA and SQIVND (reference sequence). The germline V and J ends were trimmed by 3 bases and 2 bases, with 11 bases remaining between them. CDR3 protein: CASSIGGSAYEQYF. The CDR3 DNA reads as TGTGCCAGTAGTATTGGGGGCAGCGCCTACGAGCAGTACTTC.

This sequence joins TRBV27 and TRBJ2-2; D is perhaps TRBD2 (6 bases). Trimming took 0 bases from V and 6 from J, leaving 17 bases between them. This CDR3 is built from 17 residues. In germline, CDR1 is MNHEY, CDR2 SMNVEV (reference sequence). CDR3 residues: CASSLSRTGGIAGELFF. The CDR3 DNA is TGTGCCAGCAGTTTATCCCGGACTGGGGGGATAGCCGGGGAGCTGTTTTTT.

The V and J genes are TRBV5-4 and TRBJ1-4; D not resolved. V lost 2 bases and J lost 8, with 13 bases in between. CDR3 length equals 14 residues. Germline-derived CDR1 and CDR2 are SGHNT and YYREEE (reference sequence). The CDR3 coding sequence is TGTGCCAGCAGCTTAGATATCGAGGGCGAAAAACTGTTTTTT. Residues: CASSLDIEGEKLFF.

The sample holds one count of this clone. The V call is TRBV2, the J call TRBJ2-1, with 11 nucleotides matching TRBD1. CDR1 SNHLY and CDR2 FYNNEI come from the germline V gene. Trimming removed 0 bases from V and 7 bases from J; junction bases left unmatched: 8. The length of the CDR3 is 17 residues. Here the CDR3 DNA reads TGTGCCAGCAGTGAAGCGCGGGCCGGGACAGGGGGGAATGAGCAGTTCTTC. It is translated as CASSEARAGTGGNEQFF. Together with reference TRBV2 and TRBJ2-1, the CDR3 gives the full variable domain: EPEVTQTPSHQVTQMGQEVILRCVPISNHLYFYWYRQILGQKVEFLVSFYNNEISEKSEIFDDQFSVERPDGSNFTLKIRSTKLEDSAMYFCASSEARAGTGGNEQFFGPGTRLTVL.

The genes are TRBV5-4 and TRBJ2-7; a weak D match, TRBD2 (5 bases). The CDR3 length is 14 residues. Germline V gene lookup returns CDR1 SGHNT and CDR2 YYREEE (reference sequence). The V and J ends lost 0 bases and 3 bases respectively, with 10 bases between them. This CDR3 is CASSLARTSYEQYF. The CDR3 nucleotides read TGTGCCAGCAGCTTGGCCAGAACTAGCTACGAGCAGTACTTC.

The J gene is TRBJ2-5, the V gene TRBV7-9; the D gene is possibly TRBD2 (7 bases). The length of the CDR3 is 15 residues. Germline CDR1 and CDR2: SEHNR and FQNEAQ (reference sequence). With 5 bases removed from V and 11 bases from J, the gap between germline ends came to 24 bases. Here the CDR3 DNA reads TGTGCCAGCAGCCCCAACTTGGGGGGGGCGCAGGAGCAGTACTTC. This codes for CASSPNLGGAQEQYF.